A single sample gave rise to the 24 T cell receptor beta chains below, sequenced in a study of shared clonotypes between healthy human individuals. Sequenced by immunoSEQ multiplex PCR; TCRdb stores in-frame clones only, minus some. The data show approximately 1.9 million clones, with just over 90% seen just once and about 1.7% held by the top ten. Naivety among CD8 cells was defined by CD45RO negativity and positive CCR7 selection, thereby excluding terminally differentiated effector memory CD45RA+ cells. Input material: naive CD8+ T cells from PBMCs. Receptors were obtained from a man younger than 30 in good health. Some clones in this sample may be carry-over from other donors' samples.

The chain uses TRBV13 and TRBJ2-4; possible D gene TRBD2, 5 bases. This CDR3 is 14 amino acids long. Germline CDR1 reads PRHDT; CDR2 reads FYEKMQ (reference sequence). Trimming pared 6 bases from V and 6 bases from J, leaving 15 bases between. The CDR3 DNA sequence: TGTGCCAGCAGTCCCCCTGGAGGCGGAAACATTCAGTACTTC. Translation: CASSPPGGGNIQYF. Based on the CDR3 plus reference TRBV13 and TRBJ2-4, the full variable domain is AAGVIQSPRHLIKEKRETATLKCYPIPRHDTVYWYQQGPGQDPQFLISFYEKMQSDKGSIPDRFSAQQFSDYHSELNMSSLELGDSALYFCASSPPGGGNIQYFGAGTRLSVL.

This clone was counted a few times. The rearrangement links TRBV30 to TRBJ1-1; D might be TRBD1 (6 bases). Germline CDR1 and CDR2: GTSNPN and SVGIG (reference sequence). The CDR3 totals 13 residues. V was trimmed by 0 bases and J by 9 bases, leaving 14 bases between them. The CDR3 bases are TGTGCCTGGAGTGTGTACCTCGGGGGGCAAGCTTTCTTT. Translated: CAWSVYLGGQAFF. The full variable domain, its missing parts supplied by reference TRBV30 and TRBJ1-1, is SQTIHQWPATLVQPVGSPLSLECTVEGTSNPNLYWYRQAAGRGLQLLFYSVGIGQISSEVPQNLSASRPQDRQFILSSKKLLLSDSGFYLCAWSVYLGGQAFFGQGTRLTVV.

The rearrangement uses TRBV19 and TRBJ1-1; 7 nucleotides match TRBD1. The CDR3 is made up of 16 amino acids. J lost 0 bases, V lost 6 bases, and 10 bases had no gene match. Germline loops: CDR1 LNHDA, CDR2 SQIVND (reference sequence). CDR3 coding DNA: TGTGCCAGTAGCAGGGACAGTAAACTCATGAACACTGAAGCTTTCTTT. Translated, it gives CASSRDSKLMNTEAFF. Looking up the rest from reference TRBV19 and TRBJ1-1 gives the full variable domain: DGGITQSPKYLFRKEGQNVTLSCEQNLNHDAMYWYRQDPGQGLRLIYYSQIVNDFQKGDIAEGYSVSREKKESFPLTVTSAQKNPTAFYLCASSRDSKLMNTEAFFGQGTRLTVV.

On this clone itself: Other DNA sequences from this sample encode an identical CDR3 as well. This sequence joins TRBV27 and TRBJ2-1; D not resolved. The V end lost 3 bases, the J end lost 2 bases, and 5 bases lay between the germline ends. The germline V gene has CDR1 MNHEY and CDR2 SMNVEV (reference sequence). This CDR3 is 13 amino acids long. The CDR3 here is CASSLLAYNEQFF. CDR3 in DNA: TGTGCCAGCAGTTTGCTAGCCTACAATGAGCAGTTCTTC.

The CDR3 reads CASSILRDNEQFF. The CDR3 coding sequence is TGTGCCAGTAGTATACTGAGGGATAATGAGCAGTTCTTC. V gene TRBV19 combines with J gene TRBJ2-1; a weak D match, TRBD2 (5 bases). The CDR3 covers 13 residues. V lost 2 bases, J lost 7 bases, and 9 bases lay in between. Per the germline V gene, CDR1 is LNHDA and CDR2 is SQIVND (reference sequence).

This clone was counted a single time. This chain connects TRBV7-8 to TRBJ1-1; D might be TRBD1 (5 bases). V lost 2 bases, J lost 1 base, and 14 bases lay in between. CDR3 length: 16 amino acids. The germline V gene encodes CDR1 SGHVS and CDR2 FQNEAQ. In DNA form, the CDR3 reads TGTGCCAGCAGCTTATGGGGGGTAGTCGCGAACACTGAAGCTTTCTTT. This gives the protein CASSLWGVVANTEAFF.

The table lists this clone with a count of one. The chain uses TRBV19 and TRBJ1-4; D gene ambiguous. CDR3 size: 16 residues. The V end was cut by 3 bases, the J end by 3 bases, with 14 bases between. Germline-derived CDR1 and CDR2 are LNHDA and SQIVND (reference sequence). The CDR3 is CASSMRHRGSNEKLFF. CDR3 nucleotide sequence: TGTGCCAGTAGTATGAGACACCGAGGTTCTAATGAAAAACTGTTTTTT. Together with reference TRBV19 and TRBJ1-4, the CDR3 gives the full variable domain: DGGITQSPKYLFRKEGQNVTLSCEQNLNHDAMYWYRQDPGQGLRLIYYSQIVNDFQKGDIAEGYSVSREKKESFPLTVTSAQKNPTAFYLCASSMRHRGSNEKLFFGSGTQLSVL.

This chain links TRBV5-5 with TRBJ2-1; D remains ambiguous. The CDR3 covers 15 residues. Germline lookup yields CDR1 SGHKS and CDR2 YYEKEE (reference sequence). The germline V and J ends were trimmed by 0 bases and 0 bases, with 7 bases remaining between them. CDR3: CASSLARSSYNEQFF. CDR3 nucleotides: TGTGCCAGCAGCTTGGCGCGGAGCTCCTACAATGAGCAGTTCTTC.

This chain uses TRBV7-6 with TRBJ1-4, with TRBD1 identical over 7 bases. From germline, CDR1 is SGHVS and CDR2 FNYEAQ. V lost 5 bases, J lost 5 bases, and 11 bases stayed unmatched. The CDR3 spans 16 residues. The DNA for the CDR3 is TGTGCCAGCAGCGACAGGGACGGGGAAACAAATGAAAAACTGTTTTTT. It yields the protein CASSDRDGETNEKLFF.

The J gene is TRBJ1-1, the V gene TRBV28; D not certain. V was clipped by 5 bases and J by 8 bases, with 12 bases between them. The germline gives CDR1 MDHEN, CDR2 SYDVKM. The CDR3 covers 12 residues. CDR3 amino acids: CASSQGWLEAFF. CDR3 sequence (DNA): TGTGCCAGCAGTCAAGGGTGGCTGGAAGCTTTCTTT.

Notes on this clone: Other DNA sequences in the same sample also yield this CDR3. The chain recombines TRBV7-2 with TRBJ2-7; TRBD2 agrees at 8 bases. There are 14 residues in the CDR3. Per the germline V gene, CDR1 is SGHTA and CDR2 is FQGNSA. With 3 bases clipped from V and 2 bases from J, the junction kept 3 bases outside the gene matches. The CDR3 coding sequence is TGTGCCAGCAGCTTGAGCGGGGGTACCTACGAGCAGTACTTC. This codes for CASSLSGGTYEQYF.

The rearrangement joins TRBV25-1 to TRBJ1-4, with D possibly matching TRBD1 (5 bases). V dropped 1 base and J dropped 7 bases, with 13 bases sitting between them. This CDR3 is built from 15 residues. Germline V gene data show CDR1 as MGHDK and CDR2 as SYGVNS. The DNA of the CDR3 is TGTGCCAGCAGTGAATGGGGGACTGCCGGTGAAAAACTGTTTTTT. Amino acids: CASSEWGTAGEKLFF.

The rearrangement joins TRBV7-6 to TRBJ2-1; possibly TRBD2 for D (6 bases). The V end lost 5 bases, the J end lost 5 bases, and 16 bases lay between the germline ends. From germline, CDR1 is SGHVS and CDR2 FNYEAQ. The CDR3 contains 15 residues. The CDR3 spells CASSLNGGTHNEQFF. The CDR3 DNA reads TGTGCCAGCAGCCTCAACGGGGGAACTCACAATGAGCAGTTCTTC. Complete variable domain (other parts from reference TRBV7-6 and TRBJ2-1): GAGVSQSPRYKVTKRGQDVALRCDPISGHVSLYWYRQALGQGPEFLTYFNYEAQQDKSGLPNDRFSAERPEGSISTLTIQRTEQRDSAMYRCASSLNGGTHNEQFFGPGTRLTVL.

A single count supports this clone. Other nucleotide sequences in the sample specify the same CDR3. The chain carries TRBV6-1 and TRBJ1-3, with a weak D call TRBD1 (5 bases). V lost 3 bases and J lost 1, with 10 bases in between. Germline V lookup: CDR1 MNHNS, CDR2 SASEGT. This CDR3 spans 15 amino acids. CDR3: CASSEGPYSGNTIYF. CDR3 in DNA: TGTGCCAGCAGTGAGGGGCCTTATTCTGGAAACACCATATATTTT.

The table lists this clone with a count of one. The chain uses TRBV9 and TRBJ1-2; no reliable D call. Per germline, CDR1 SGDLS and CDR2 YYNGEE. V dropped 3 bases and J dropped 12 bases, with 21 bases sitting between them. The CDR3 consists of 14 residues. CDR3 sequence: CASSADGSLRVDTF. Here the CDR3 DNA reads TGTGCCAGCAGCGCGGACGGCTCCTTAAGGGTGGACACCTTC.

The genes are TRBV27 and TRBJ2-3; 9 bases agree with TRBD2. Trimming cost V 4 bases and J 2 bases; bases outside gene matches: 7. From germline, CDR1 is MNHEY and CDR2 SMNVEV (reference sequence). This CDR3 is 16 amino acids long. As DNA, the CDR3 is TGTGCCAGCAGTTCGATGGGACTAGCAAACACAGATACGCAGTATTTT. Translation gives CASSSMGLANTDTQYF.

The chain combines TRBV9 with TRBJ2-5; D is perhaps TRBD1 or TRBD2 (6 bases each). CDR1 and CDR2 from the germline V gene are SGDLS and YYNGEE. The CDR3 is made up of 17 amino acids. V was clipped by 3 bases and J by 1 base, with 19 bases between them. In DNA, the CDR3 is TGTGCCAGCAGCGCAGGAGGGGGGTGGCCGGGCCAAGAGACCCAGTACTTC. Protein product: CASSAGGGWPGQETQYF.

This clone was counted between two and nine times. The J gene is TRBJ1-1, the V gene TRBV20-1, with D hard to call. Germline CDR1 reads DFQATT; CDR2 reads SNEGSKA (reference sequence). Trimming shortened V by 7 bases and J by 1 base, and 7 bases separated the two germline ends. The CDR3 is 11 amino acids. The CDR3 protein is CSVHPNTEAFF. DNA for the CDR3: TGCAGTGTGCACCCGAACACTGAAGCTTTCTTT.

In regard to this clone: Within the sample, other DNA sequences also encode this same CDR3. This chain connects TRBV6-5 to TRBJ2-7; D remains unclear. This CDR3 is built from 15 residues. V lost 0 bases to trimming and J lost 0 bases, with 9 bases between them. Germline CDR1 MNHEY, CDR2 SVGAGI. The CDR3 region is CASSYSGESSYEQYF. Written as DNA, the CDR3 is TGTGCCAGCAGTTACTCAGGCGAGAGCTCCTACGAGCAGTACTTC.

This rearrangement joins TRBV7-2 to TRBJ1-2; perhaps TRBD1 as D (6 bases). Looked up from germline, CDR1 is SGHTA and CDR2 is FQGNSA. This CDR3 spans 15 amino acids. V was cut by 2 bases and J by 4 bases, with 14 bases left in between. The CDR3 loop is CASSLLGGAVYGYTF. CDR3 nucleotide sequence: TGTGCCAGCAGCTTACTGGGGGGCGCGGTCTATGGCTACACCTTC. Together with reference TRBV7-2 and TRBJ1-2, the CDR3 gives the full variable domain: GAGVSQSPSNKVTEKGKDVELRCDPISGHTALYWYRQSLGQGLEFLIYFQGNSAPDKSGLPSDRFSAERTGGSVSTLTIQRTQQEDSAVYLCASSLLGGAVYGYTFGSGTRLTVV.

This rearrangement joins TRBV2 to TRBJ2-1; D gene ambiguous. Per germline, CDR1 SNHLY and CDR2 FYNNEI. With 2 bases removed from V and 2 bases from J, the gap between germline ends came to 13 bases. The CDR3 is 16 residues long. The CDR3 region has the DNA TGTGCCAGCAGTGAACGGAACGTTATACCCTACAATGAGCAGTTCTTC. Its translation: CASSERNVIPYNEQFF. Drawing the rest from reference TRBV2 and TRBJ2-1, the complete variable domain is EPEVTQTPSHQVTQMGQEVILRCVPISNHLYFYWYRQILGQKVEFLVSFYNNEISEKSEIFDDQFSVERPDGSNFTLKIRSTKLEDSAMYFCASSERNVIPYNEQFFGPGTRLTVL.

The chain has TRBV11-2 and TRBJ1-3; 7 nucleotides line up with TRBD1. The V and J ends lost 6 bases and 8 bases, in that order; junction bases with no gene match: 13. The CDR3 length is 15 residues. CDR1 is SGHAT, CDR2 FQNNGV, per germline. The CDR3 reads CASSPRDRERDTIYF. The CDR3 DNA follows: TGTGCCAGCAGTCCAAGGGACAGAGAGAGAGACACCATATATTTT. The entire variable domain, with the rest obtained from reference TRBV11-2 and TRBJ1-3, is as follows: EAGVAQSPRYKIIEKRQSVAFWCNPISGHATLYWYQQILGQGPKLLIQFQNNGVVDDSQLPKDRFSAERLKGVDSTLKIQPAKLEDSAVYLCASSPRDRERDTIYFGEGSWLTVV.

This clone came up once. The chain links TRBV2 to TRBJ2-7, with 7 bases lining up with TRBD1. The ends lost 4 bases at V and 4 bases at J; junction bases unmatched: 10. Germline loops: CDR1 SNHLY, CDR2 FYNNEI. The CDR3 is 15 amino acids. This CDR3 reads CASSGTRTGGYEQYF. Here the CDR3 DNA reads TGTGCCAGCAGTGGGACGCGGACAGGAGGTTACGAGCAGTACTTC. The whole variable domain, remainder taken from reference TRBV2 and TRBJ2-7, is EPEVTQTPSHQVTQMGQEVILRCVPISNHLYFYWYRQILGQKVEFLVSFYNNEISEKSEIFDDQFSVERPDGSNFTLKIRSTKLEDSAMYFCASSGTRTGGYEQYFGPGTRLTVT.

A word on this clone: At the DNA level, this CDR3 is encoded by other sequences in the same sample as well. V usage is TRBV27 and J usage is TRBJ2-7, with D possibly TRBD1 on 6 matching bases. The CDR3 totals 13 residues. The germline V gene encodes CDR1 MNHEY and CDR2 SMNVEV (reference sequence). The V end lost 4 bases, the J end lost 2 bases, and 9 bases lay between the germline ends. The CDR3 sequence: CASSSRGPYEQYF. The CDR3 region has the DNA TGTGCCAGCAGTTCCAGGGGACCCTACGAGCAGTACTTC.